A single sample is the source of the 24 T cell receptor beta chains below, sequenced in a study of blood T cell repertoires in COVID-19. Some clones are missing from TCRdb's copy, which holds only in-frame ones; the method was immunoSEQ multiplex PCR. In the table there are 150,000 to 200,000 clones, 80% to 90% of which are singletons. Sequencing was performed on peripheral blood. These receptors were collected from a man in his fifties or sixties with active or convalescent COVID-19.

V is TRBV7-3 and J is TRBJ2-3; 8 bases line up with TRBD2. V was clipped by 3 bases and J by 5 bases; unmatched bases: 7. This CDR3 spans 15 amino acids. Germline CDR1 reads SGHTA; CDR2 reads FQGTGA. This chain's CDR3 is CASSFGTSWGDTQYF. As DNA, the CDR3 is TGTGCCAGCAGCTTCGGGACTAGTTGGGGAGATACGCAGTATTTT.

The CDR3 region has the DNA TGTGCCAGCAGTGACCCTCTATCCGGGACTCCCTTTGCCGTTAAGACTGAAGCTTTCTTT. As protein: CASSDPLSGTPFAVKTEAFF. The chain joins TRBV2 to TRBJ1-1; D is perhaps TRBD1 (5 bases). Trimming removed 3 bases at V and 5 bases at J, with 31 bases between. Germline V gives CDR1 SNHLY, CDR2 FYNNEI. The CDR3 totals 20 residues.

This rearrangement joins TRBV4-1 to TRBJ2-2; the D is unclear. Germline V CDR1 and CDR2: MGHRA, YSYEKL. This CDR3 spans 15 amino acids. Trimming took off 4 bases at V and 4 bases at J, with 13 bases between the two ends. DNA of the CDR3: TGCGCCAGCAGCCCTGCTTTAAGAGGCACCGGGGAGCTGTTTTTT. It is translated as CASSPALRGTGELFF.

In DNA form, the CDR3 reads TGTGCCAGCACCCCCGGGTCTCCCACCATATATTTT. Encoded protein: CASTPGSPTIYF. The chain combines TRBV28 with TRBJ1-3; D is ambiguous. CDR1 and CDR2 (germline): MDHEN, SYDVKM. There are 12 residues in the CDR3. V shed 7 bases and J shed 9 bases, with 13 bases lying between them. The full variable domain, rest sourced from reference TRBV28 and TRBJ1-3, is DVKVTQSSRYLVKRTGEKVFLECVQDMDHENMFWYRQDPGLGLRLIYFSYDVKMKEKGDIPEGYSVSREKKERFSLILESASTNQTSMYLCASTPGSPTIYFGEGSWLTVV.

The V and J genes are TRBV5-1 and TRBJ1-2, with 8 bases fitting TRBD1. CDR1 and CDR2 from the germline V gene are SGHRS and YFSETQ. This CDR3 spans 12 amino acids. The junction had 0 bases not matched to a gene; V was cut back by 0 bases and J by 8 bases. For the CDR3, the DNA is TGCGCCAGCAGCTTGGCAGGGGGCGGCTACACCTTC. As protein: CASSLAGGGYTF.

The chain uses TRBV2 and TRBJ2-5, with D possibly being TRBD1 (6 bases). The CDR3 sequence is 13 residues long. V was cut by 3 bases and J by 6 bases, with 11 bases left in between. In germline, CDR1 is SNHLY, CDR2 FYNNEI. This CDR3 is CASSDGGGKTQYF. In nucleotides, the CDR3 is TGTGCCAGCAGTGATGGGGGCGGAAAGACCCAGTACTTC.

J is TRBJ2-5 and V is TRBV4-1; D perhaps matches TRBD1 (6 bases). The CDR3 loop spans 15 amino acids. Per germline, CDR1 MGHRA and CDR2 YSYEKL. The V and J ends lost 0 bases and 3 bases respectively, with 11 bases between them. Here the CDR3 reads CASSQDRAGEETQYF. In DNA, the CDR3 is TGCGCCAGCAGCCAAGATCGGGCAGGGGAAGAGACCCAGTACTTC.

This sequence joins TRBV5-1 and TRBJ2-3, with 7 positions matching TRBD2. The CDR3 totals 15 residues. Germline CDR1 SGHRS, CDR2 YFSETQ. The ends lost 4 bases at V and 1 base at J; junction bases unmatched: 6. DNA of the CDR3: TGCGCCAGCAGCACCGGACTAGTAGGCACAGATACGCAGTATTTT. It is translated as CASSTGLVGTDTQYF. Supplemented by reference TRBV5-1 and TRBJ2-3, the full variable domain reads KAGVTQTPRYLIKTRGQQVTLSCSPISGHRSVSWYQQTPGQGLQFLFEYFSETQRNKGNFPGRFSGRQFSNSRSEMNVSTLELGDSALYLCASSTGLVGTDTQYFGPGTRLTVL.

CDR3 protein: CASSYSWTGGLILHF. The CDR3, as DNA: TGTGCCAGCAGTTACTCGTGGACAGGGGGACTTATCCTCCACTTT. J is TRBJ1-6 and V is TRBV6-2 or TRBV6-3; TRBD1 matches at 10 bases. With V trimmed by 0 bases and J by 15 bases, 8 bases remained unmatched. This CDR3 region has 15 residues. Germline values: CDR1 MNHEY, CDR2 SVGEGT.

About this clone itself: At one end, the junction sequence differs from germline, possibly due to a read error. The rearrangement uses TRBV3-1 (or the pseudogene TRBV3-2) and TRBJ1-2, with 8 nucleotides matching TRBD1. The germline V gene encodes CDR1 LGHDT and CDR2 YNNKEL (reference sequence). The CDR3 runs 13 residues. The CDR3 spells CASSHRTGRQGVF. As DNA, the CDR3 is TGTGCCAGCAGCCATAGGACAGGGAGGCAGGGCGTCTTC.

The chain recombines TRBV11-2 with TRBJ2-5; 8 bases are a match to TRBD2. CDR3 length equals 14 residues. Germline V CDR1 and CDR2: SGHAT, FQNNGV. J gave up 2 bases and V 5 bases, and 4 bases lay outside the gene matches. This CDR3 reads CASSPQRGQETQYF. The DNA of the CDR3 is TGTGCCAGCAGCCCCCAGCGGGGGCAAGAGACCCAGTACTTC.

This chain links TRBV10-1 with TRBJ2-1; 9 nucleotides align to TRBD2. Germline V gene sequence: CDR1 WNHNN, CDR2 SYGVQD (reference sequence). J was trimmed by 8 bases and V by 3 bases; bases with no gene match: 11. This CDR3 has 16 amino acids. The CDR3 DNA reads TGCGCCAGCAGTGACCCCCCCCTAGCGGGAACCCATGAGCAGTTCTTC. Encoded protein: CASSDPPLAGTHEQFF.

The chain combines TRBV19 with TRBJ1-4; TRBD1 agrees at 8 bases. V lost 2 bases and J lost 10; bases outside the gene matches: 9. Germline-derived CDR1 and CDR2 are LNHDA and SQIVND (reference sequence). This CDR3 has 15 residues. The CDR3 sequence: CASSIKYGRGPKLFF. The CDR3 bases are TGTGCCAGTAGTATAAAGTACGGCAGGGGGCCAAAACTGTTTTTT. Full variable domain (outside the CDR3, taken from reference TRBV19 and TRBJ1-4): DGGITQSPKYLFRKEGQNVTLSCEQNLNHDAMYWYRQDPGQGLRLIYYSQIVNDFQKGDIAEGYSVSREKKESFPLTVTSAQKNPTAFYLCASSIKYGRGPKLFFGSGTQLSVL.

V and J are TRBV6-1 and TRBJ1-4; D remains ambiguous. The CDR3 has 14 amino acids. V lost 0 bases to trimming and J lost 5 bases, with 7 bases between them. The V gene's germline CDR1 is MNHNS and CDR2 SASEGT. The CDR3 loop is CASSEARMNEKLFF. CDR3 nucleotides: TGTGCCAGCAGTGAAGCGCGAATGAATGAAAAACTGTTTTTT.

This clone was observed a few times. This sequence joins TRBV7-7 and TRBJ2-7; 7 positions match TRBD1. CDR1 is SSHAT and CDR2 is FNYEAQ in the germline V gene (reference sequence). The CDR3 sequence is 15 residues long. V lost 1 base to trimming and J lost 0 bases; unmatched junction nucleotides: 3. The CDR3 here is CASSLGGTVSYEQYF. The CDR3 DNA follows: TGTGCCAGCAGCTTAGGGGGGACAGTCTCCTACGAGCAGTACTTC.

The V gene is TRBV12-3 or TRBV12-4, the J gene TRBJ1-5; no clear D gene. Trimming took 5 bases from V and 0 from J, leaving 5 bases between them. There are 13 residues in the CDR3. CDR3 loop: CASSLYSNQPQHF. The CDR3 DNA sequence: TGTGCCAGCAGTCTCTATAGCAATCAGCCCCAGCATTTT.

The V and J genes are TRBV4-2 and TRBJ1-3; D remains unclear. CDR3 length: 18 residues. V shed 0 bases and J shed 4 bases, with 19 bases lying between them. CDR1 is LGHNA, CDR2 YNFKEQ, per germline. As DNA, the CDR3 is TGTGCCAGCAGCCAAGAATACGGTGGAGGGTTCGGGGGAAACACCATATATTTT. It yields the protein CASSQEYGGGFGGNTIYF.

This rearrangement joins TRBV10-3 to TRBJ2-7; no clear D. V was cut by 0 bases and J by 6 bases, with 15 bases left in between. This CDR3 region has 15 residues. Per the germline V gene, CDR1 is ENHRY and CDR2 is SYGVKD. The DNA of the CDR3 is TGTGCCATCAGTGAGTCACTCCAGGCTCGTAGCGAGCAGTACTTC. Its translation is CAISESLQARSEQYF.

The CDR3 loop reads CASSPRRVASTDTQYF. The CDR3 nucleotides are TGTGCCAGCAGCCCTCGGAGGGTAGCTAGCACAGATACGCAGTATTTT. V and J are TRBV7-6 and TRBJ2-3; the D gene is possibly TRBD2 (6 bases). V was pared by 5 bases and J by 0 bases, with 15 bases between. Germline CDR1 is SGHVS and CDR2 is FNYEAQ. This CDR3 has 16 residues.

The V gene is TRBV6-1, the J gene TRBJ1-1; D gene ambiguous. In germline, CDR1 is MNHNS, CDR2 SASEGT. The germline V and J ends were trimmed by 1 base and 1 base, with 4 bases remaining between them. CDR3 length equals 13 residues. The CDR3 DNA follows: TGTGCCAGCAGTGAAGTCAGGAACACTGAAGCTTTCTTT. The encoded protein is CASSEVRNTEAFF.

V usage is TRBV3-1 (or the pseudogene TRBV3-2) and J usage is TRBJ2-7; D is possibly TRBD1 (6 bases). CDR1 and CDR2 (germline): LGHDT, YNNKEL (reference sequence). Trimming took off 2 bases at V and 1 base at J, with 9 bases between the two ends. The CDR3 contains 14 residues. CDR3 in amino acids: CASSQRGNSYEQYF. The CDR3 bases are TGTGCCAGCAGCCAAAGGGGGAATTCCTACGAGCAGTACTTC.

The chain has TRBV3-1 (or the pseudogene TRBV3-2) and TRBJ1-2; no firm D call. The CDR3 has 13 residues. The V and J ends lost 5 bases and 4 bases respectively, with 11 bases between them. CDR1 and CDR2 from the germline V gene are LGHDT and YNNKEL (reference sequence). The CDR3 protein is CASSSRNSYGYTF. The CDR3 coding sequence is TGTGCCAGCAGCAGTAGAAACAGCTATGGCTACACCTTC.

The V gene is TRBV18, the J gene TRBJ1-4; TRBD1 is a possible D gene (6 bases). Germline assignment: CDR1 KGHSH and CDR2 LQKENI. V shed 3 bases and J shed 6 bases, with 11 bases lying between them. The CDR3 has 14 residues. CDR3 region: CASSPGGAYEKLFF. In nucleotides, the CDR3 is TGTGCCAGCTCACCCGGGGGGGCTTATGAAAAACTGTTTTTT.

This clone occurred many times. The chain combines TRBV27 with TRBJ2-1; unclear D gene. Germline-derived CDR1 and CDR2 are MNHEY and SMNVEV (reference sequence). The length of the CDR3 is 11 residues. The ends were cut back, 7 bases at V and 3 bases at J, with 4 bases in the middle. The CDR3 loop reads CASTSYNEQFF. The CDR3 DNA reads TGTGCCAGCACGAGCTACAATGAGCAGTTCTTC.